This T cell receptor (beta chain) is drawn from a study of T-cell memory formation after mild COVID-19. About this clonotype: Its antigen is not known.

Barcoded TCR alpha and TCR beta cDNA libraries with UMIs came from 5'RACE using constant-segment primers. TCRdb re-derived calls from the 5' RACE reads in MiXCR, one entry per CDR3 protein. This sample yields some 100,000 distinct CDR3 sequences, of which 11% are seen a single time; roughly 40% belongs to the top ten. Whole-study results and caveats: Pre-infection memory showed some responding clones, and this suggested that cross-reactive memory joined.

Sequencing was carried out using PBMCs or a T cell subset sorted from them (not recorded which). This TCR came from a young man who had mild COVID-19 (a few samples of this study predate the infection). Cell type and time point are not known.

The CDR3 loop reads CAWRHYTEAFF. CDR3 DNA: TGTGCCTGGAGGCACTACACTGAAGCTTTCTTT. This chain links TRBV30 with TRBJ1-1; the D is unclear. CDR1 and CDR2 (germline): GTSNPN, SVGIG (reference sequence). CDR3 length: 11 residues. V was pared by 3 bases and J by 3 bases, with 5 bases between.